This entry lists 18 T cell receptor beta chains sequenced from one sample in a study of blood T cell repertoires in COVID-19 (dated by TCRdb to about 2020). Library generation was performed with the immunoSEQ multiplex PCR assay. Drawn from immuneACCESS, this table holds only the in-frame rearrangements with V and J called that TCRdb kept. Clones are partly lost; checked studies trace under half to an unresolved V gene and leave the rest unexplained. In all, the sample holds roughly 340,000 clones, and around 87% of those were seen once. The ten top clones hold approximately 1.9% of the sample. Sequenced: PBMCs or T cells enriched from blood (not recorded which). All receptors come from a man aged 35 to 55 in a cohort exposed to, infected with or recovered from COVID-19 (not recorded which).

CDR3 protein: CAISEDSYASEKLFF. The CDR3 nucleotides are TGTGCCATCAGTGAAGACTCGTACGCATCTGAAAAACTGTTTTTT. The rearrangement joins TRBV10-3 to TRBJ1-4; no firm D call. V lost 3 bases and J 7 bases, leaving 15 bases between the germline ends. The CDR3 sequence is 15 residues long. The germline gives CDR1 ENHRY, CDR2 SYGVKD.

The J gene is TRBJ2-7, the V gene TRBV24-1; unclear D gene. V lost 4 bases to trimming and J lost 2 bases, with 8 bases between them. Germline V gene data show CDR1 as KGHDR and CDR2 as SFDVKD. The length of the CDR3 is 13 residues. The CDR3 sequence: CATSDPVTYEQYF. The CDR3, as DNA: TGTGCCACCAGTGACCCGGTGACCTACGAGCAGTACTTC.

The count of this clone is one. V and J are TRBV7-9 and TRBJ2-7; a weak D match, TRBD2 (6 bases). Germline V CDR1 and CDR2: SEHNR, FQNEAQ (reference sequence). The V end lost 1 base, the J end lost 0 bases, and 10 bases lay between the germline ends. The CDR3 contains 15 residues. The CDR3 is CASSLGSGSSYEQYF. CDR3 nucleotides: TGTGCCAGCAGCTTAGGTAGCGGTAGCTCCTACGAGCAGTACTTC.

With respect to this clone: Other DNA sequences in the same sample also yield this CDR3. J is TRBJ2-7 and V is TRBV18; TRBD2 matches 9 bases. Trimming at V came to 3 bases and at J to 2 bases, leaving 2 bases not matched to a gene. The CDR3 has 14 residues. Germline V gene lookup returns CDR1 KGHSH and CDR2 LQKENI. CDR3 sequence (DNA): TGTGCCAGCTCACCTCCTAGCGGGACCTACGAGCAGTACTTC. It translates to CASSPPSGTYEQYF.

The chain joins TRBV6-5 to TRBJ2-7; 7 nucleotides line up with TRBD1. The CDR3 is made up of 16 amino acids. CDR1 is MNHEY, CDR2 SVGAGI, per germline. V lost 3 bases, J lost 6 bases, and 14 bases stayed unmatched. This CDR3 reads CASSYSTSVTGSEQYF. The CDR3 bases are TGTGCCAGCAGTTATTCTACCTCCGTGACAGGGAGCGAGCAGTACTTC.

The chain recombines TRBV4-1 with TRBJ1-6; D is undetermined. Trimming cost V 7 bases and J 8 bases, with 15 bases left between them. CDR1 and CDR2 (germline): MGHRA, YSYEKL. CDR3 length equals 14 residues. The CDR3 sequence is CASTLPGSYSPLHF. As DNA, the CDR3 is TGCGCCAGCACCCTACCCGGGTCCTATTCACCCCTCCACTTT.

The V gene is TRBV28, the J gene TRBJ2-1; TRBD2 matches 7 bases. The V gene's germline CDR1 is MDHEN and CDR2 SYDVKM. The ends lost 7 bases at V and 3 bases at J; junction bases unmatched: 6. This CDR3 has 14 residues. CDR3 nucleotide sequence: TGTGCCAGCATCTCGGGAGGCCTCTACAATGAGCAGTTCTTC. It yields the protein CASISGGLYNEQFF.

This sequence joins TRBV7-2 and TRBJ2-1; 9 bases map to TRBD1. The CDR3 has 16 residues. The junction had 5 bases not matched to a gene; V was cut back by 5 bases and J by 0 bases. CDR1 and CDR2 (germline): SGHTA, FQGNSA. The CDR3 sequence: CASSQDRGSSYNEQFF. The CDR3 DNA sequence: TGTGCCAGCAGCCAAGACAGGGGGAGCTCCTACAATGAGCAGTTCTTC.

DNA for the CDR3: TGTGCCCAAACGGACTTACCGGGGAACACTGAAGCTTTCTTT. The encoded protein is CAQTDLPGNTEAFF. The chain combines TRBV30 with TRBJ1-1; D ambiguous. Per the germline V gene, CDR1 is GTSNPN and CDR2 is SVGIG (reference sequence). V lost 8 bases, J lost 1 base, and 17 bases lay in between. The CDR3 loop spans 14 amino acids.

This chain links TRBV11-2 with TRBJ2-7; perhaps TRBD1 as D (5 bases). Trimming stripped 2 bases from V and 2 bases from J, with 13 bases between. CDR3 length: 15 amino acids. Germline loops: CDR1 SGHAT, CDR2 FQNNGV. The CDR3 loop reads CASSLSSTGPYEQYF. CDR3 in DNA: TGTGCCAGCAGCTTATCGTCCACAGGCCCCTACGAGCAGTACTTC.

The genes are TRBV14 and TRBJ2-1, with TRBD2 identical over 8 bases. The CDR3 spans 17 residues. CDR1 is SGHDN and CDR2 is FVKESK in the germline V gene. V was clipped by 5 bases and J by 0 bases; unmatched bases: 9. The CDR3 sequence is CASSKTLAGPSYNEQFF. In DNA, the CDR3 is TGTGCCAGCAGCAAAACTTTAGCGGGACCCTCCTACAATGAGCAGTTCTTC.

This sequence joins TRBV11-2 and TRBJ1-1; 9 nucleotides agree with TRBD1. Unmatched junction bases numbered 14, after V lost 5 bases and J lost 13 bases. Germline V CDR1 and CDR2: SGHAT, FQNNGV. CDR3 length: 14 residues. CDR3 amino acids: CASSILQGAAAGFF. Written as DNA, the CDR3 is TGTGCCAGCAGCATCTTACAGGGGGCGGCTGCGGGTTTCTTT.

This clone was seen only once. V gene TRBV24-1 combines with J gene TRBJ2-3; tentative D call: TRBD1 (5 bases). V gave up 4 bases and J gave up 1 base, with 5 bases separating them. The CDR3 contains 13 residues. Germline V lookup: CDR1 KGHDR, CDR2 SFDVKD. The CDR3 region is CATSETGTDTQYF. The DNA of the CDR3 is TGTGCCACCAGTGAGACAGGCACAGATACGCAGTATTTT.

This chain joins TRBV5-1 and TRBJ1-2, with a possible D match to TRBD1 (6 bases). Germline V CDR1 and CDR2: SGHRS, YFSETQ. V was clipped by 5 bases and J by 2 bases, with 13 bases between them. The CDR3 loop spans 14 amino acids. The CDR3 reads CASSMADRNYGYTF. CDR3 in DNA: TGCGCCAGCAGTATGGCAGACAGGAACTATGGCTACACCTTC.

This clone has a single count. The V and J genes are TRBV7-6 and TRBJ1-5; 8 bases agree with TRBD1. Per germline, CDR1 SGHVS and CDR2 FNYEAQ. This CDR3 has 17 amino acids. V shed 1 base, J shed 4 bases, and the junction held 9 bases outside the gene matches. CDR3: CASSLGSGQGGNQPQHF. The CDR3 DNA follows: TGTGCCAGCAGCTTAGGTTCCGGACAGGGCGGTAATCAGCCCCAGCATTTT. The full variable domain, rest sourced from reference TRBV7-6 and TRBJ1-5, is GAGVSQSPRYKVTKRGQDVALRCDPISGHVSLYWYRQALGQGPEFLTYFNYEAQQDKSGLPNDRFSAERPEGSISTLTIQRTEQRDSAMYRCASSLGSGQGGNQPQHFGDGTRLSIL.

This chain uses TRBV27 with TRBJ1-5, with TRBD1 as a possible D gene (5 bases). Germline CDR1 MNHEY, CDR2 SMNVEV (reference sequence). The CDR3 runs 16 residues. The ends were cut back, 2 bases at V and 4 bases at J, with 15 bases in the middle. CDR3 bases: TGTGCCAGCAGTTTAGATTCTACCGGGGGGAATCAGCCCCAGCATTTT. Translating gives CASSLDSTGGNQPQHF.

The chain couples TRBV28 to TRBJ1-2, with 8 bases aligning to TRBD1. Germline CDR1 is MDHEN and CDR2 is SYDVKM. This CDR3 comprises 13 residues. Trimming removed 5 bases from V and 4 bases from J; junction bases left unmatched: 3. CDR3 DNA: TGTGCCAGCAGTGAGACAGGGGCCTATGGCTACACCTTC. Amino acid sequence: CASSETGAYGYTF.

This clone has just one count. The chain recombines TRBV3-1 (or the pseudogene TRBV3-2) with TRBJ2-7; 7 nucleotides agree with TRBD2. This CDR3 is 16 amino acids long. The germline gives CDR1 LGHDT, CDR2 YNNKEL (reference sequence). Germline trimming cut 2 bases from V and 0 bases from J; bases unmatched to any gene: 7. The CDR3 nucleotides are TGTGCCAGCAGCCAATCACTAGCGCTAAGCTCCTACGAGCAGTACTTC. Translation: CASSQSLALSSYEQYF.